The 7 T cell receptor beta chains presented below share a single source sample, sequenced in a study of T-cell memory formation after mild COVID-19. MiXCR was run by TCRdb on the 5' RACE reads, yielding one entry per CDR3 protein. The top ten hold 20% to 25% of the sample, which has a few hundred thousand distinct CDR3 sequences, approximately 15% seen once. The sequenced sample consisted of PBMCs or a T cell subset sorted from them (not recorded which). The receptors here all came from a man younger than 35 who had mild COVID-19 (a few samples of this study predate the infection). Cell type and time point are not known.

The J gene is TRBJ2-5, the V gene TRBV6-2 or TRBV6-3, with TRBD1 as a possible D gene (5 bases). Deletions cut 6 bases from V and 3 bases from J, with 17 bases between. Per the germline V gene, CDR1 is MNHEY and CDR2 is SVGEGT. This CDR3 has 15 amino acids. CDR3 sequence (DNA): TGTGCCAGCAGACAACAGGCCCGGCAAAAAGAGACCCAGTACTTC. Translated: CASRQQARQKETQYF.

The chain has TRBV5-6 and TRBJ2-5, with D perhaps TRBD2 (5 bases). Between the trimmed V and J ends, which lost 4 bases and 6 bases, there was a span of 13 bases. This CDR3 comprises 13 residues. CDR1 and CDR2 from the germline V gene are SGHDT and YYEEEE. The CDR3 DNA sequence: TGTGCCAGCAGCCACCCGCGGGCAAAGACCCAGTACTTC. Amino acid sequence: CASSHPRAKTQYF.

Only a few counts were recorded for this clonotype. The chain combines TRBV6-4 with TRBJ2-3; TRBD2 aligns across 8 bases. Unmatched junction bases numbered 8, after V lost 5 bases and J lost 4 bases. CDR1 is MRHNA and CDR2 is SNTAGT in the germline V gene. CDR3 length: 15 amino acids. This CDR3 reads CASSTEAGASDTQYF. CDR3 coding DNA: TGTGCCAGCAGTACTGAAGCGGGAGCGTCAGATACGCAGTATTTT.

Only a few counts were recorded for this clonotype. The gene calls are TRBV7-9 and TRBJ2-5; no definite D call. Looked up from germline, CDR1 is SEHNR and CDR2 is FQNEAQ (reference sequence). This CDR3 is 14 amino acids long. V shed 0 bases and J shed 2 bases, with 7 bases lying between them. As DNA, the CDR3 is TGTGCCAGCAGCTTAGCGGGAAGGCAAGAGACCCAGTACTTC. Translated: CASSLAGRQETQYF.

This clonotype came up a few times. The J gene is TRBJ1-2, the V gene TRBV4-1; TRBD1 aligns across 9 bases. Trimming cost V 1 base and J 8 bases; bases outside gene matches: 14. The germline CDR1 and CDR2 sequences are MGHRA and YSYEKL. There are 17 residues in the CDR3. CDR3: CASSQGRQGGPGRGYTF. The DNA for the CDR3 is TGCGCCAGCAGCCAAGGACGACAGGGGGGCCCGGGGCGAGGCTACACCTTC.

Comments on this clonotype: Germline is not matched at one junction end, which may reflect a read error. The chain couples TRBV4-3 to TRBJ2-7, with 8 positions matching TRBD2. The CDR3 has 16 amino acids. CDR1 LGHNA and CDR2 YSLEER come from the germline V gene. CDR3 loop: CASRQVYVAGGGEQYF. The CDR3 region has the DNA TGCGCCAGCAGACAAGTTTATGTCGCGGGGGGCGGCGAGCAGTACTTC.

This clonotype was seen a handful of times. J is TRBJ2-3 and V is TRBV10-3; 8 bases align to TRBD2. After removal of 3 bases from V and 6 bases from J, the junction contained 11 bases not matched to a gene. Germline V gives CDR1 ENHRY, CDR2 SYGVKD. The CDR3 has 16 residues. The CDR3 loop is CAISDRGGLSIDTQYF. The CDR3 region has the DNA TGTGCCATCAGTGATCGCGGGGGGCTAAGCATTGATACGCAGTATTTT.